These T cell receptor beta chains were read from a single sample in a study of blood T cell repertoires in COVID-19. Measured with immunoSEQ multiplex PCR; TCRdb has only the in-frame clones, and not every one. The sample includes tens of thousands of clones, approximately 82% of them seen just once. Sequenced material: peripheral blood. These receptors came from a man aged 45 to 65 with active COVID-19. Both conserved end residues are part of each CDR3. The order of the fields is clone size, CDR3 length, V gene, D gene, J gene, CDR3 protein, CDR3 DNA. D genes are given only for firm matches. For some rows the clone size is stated as once, few or many, or as a class when expanded; others skip it.

clone_size: .
cdr3_length: 16
v_call: TRBV9
d_call: .
j_call: TRBJ2-3
cdr3_aa: CASSVGGGTSTDTQYF
cdr3_nt: TGTGCCAGCAGCGTAGGTGGAGGGACTAGCACAGATACGCAGTATTTT

clone_size: .
cdr3_length: 14
v_call: TRBV18
d_call: TRBD1
j_call: TRBJ2-5
cdr3_aa: CASRDRADQETQYF
cdr3_nt: TGTGCCAGCAGGGACAGGGCGGACCAAGAGACCCAGTACTTC

clone_size: .
cdr3_length: 17
v_call: TRBV5-1
d_call: .
j_call: TRBJ1-1
cdr3_aa: CASTLAEVEGWDTEAFF
cdr3_nt: TGCGCCAGCACCCTGGCCGAGGTGGAGGGGTGGGACACTGAAGCTTTCTTT

clone_size: .
cdr3_length: 16
v_call: TRBV2
d_call: TRBD2
j_call: TRBJ2-3
cdr3_aa: CASTTGAGGDTDTQYF
cdr3_nt: TGTGCCAGCACCACAGGGGCGGGGGGGGACACAGATACGCAGTATTTT

clone_size: .
cdr3_length: 14
v_call: TRBV18
d_call: .
j_call: TRBJ2-1
cdr3_aa: CASSPKELVNEQFF
cdr3_nt: TGTGCCAGCTCACCAAAGGAGCTCGTCAATGAGCAGTTCTTC

clone_size: .
cdr3_length: 15
v_call: TRBV7-2
d_call: TRBD1
j_call: TRBJ1-5
cdr3_aa: CASSVGDRGNQPQHF
cdr3_nt: TGTGCCAGCAGCGTTGGGGACAGGGGCAATCAGCCCCAGCATTTT

clone_size: .
cdr3_length: 15
v_call: TRBV3-1/TRBV3-2
d_call: TRBD2
j_call: TRBJ2-7
cdr3_aa: CASSLGLADGGEQYF
cdr3_nt: TGTGCCAGCAGCCTCGGACTAGCGGATGGGGGGGAGCAGTACTTC

clone_size: .
cdr3_length: 17
v_call: TRBV11-2
d_call: .
j_call: TRBJ2-6
cdr3_aa: CASSLAATRSGANVLTF
cdr3_nt: TGTGCCAGCAGCTTGGCCGCGACTAGATCCGGGGCCAACGTCCTGACTTTC

clone_size: .
cdr3_length: 14
v_call: TRBV6-2/TRBV6-3
d_call: .
j_call: TRBJ2-3
cdr3_aa: CASSPGVTGDTQYF
cdr3_nt: TGTGCCAGCAGCCCCGGGGTAACGGGGGATACGCAGTATTTT

clone_size: .
cdr3_length: 14
v_call: TRBV15
d_call: .
j_call: TRBJ1-1
cdr3_aa: CATFNGGVNTEAFF
cdr3_nt: TGTGCCACCTTCAATGGAGGGGTGAACACTGAAGCTTTCTTT

clone_size: .
cdr3_length: 14
v_call: TRBV6-5
d_call: TRBD1
j_call: TRBJ2-7
cdr3_aa: CASSYARGLYEQYF
cdr3_nt: TGTGCCAGCAGTTACGCCAGGGGGCTTTACGAGCAGTACTTC

clone_size: .
cdr3_length: 13
v_call: TRBV2
d_call: .
j_call: TRBJ1-2
cdr3_aa: CASRNNVVYGYTF
cdr3_nt: TGTGCCAGCAGGAACAACGTCGTCTATGGCTACACCTTC

clone_size: .
cdr3_length: 15
v_call: TRBV28
d_call: TRBD1
j_call: TRBJ1-5
cdr3_aa: CASSSTGTGYQPQHF
cdr3_nt: TGTGCCAGCAGTTCCACCGGGACAGGGTACCAGCCCCAGCATTTT

clone_size: .
cdr3_length: 13
v_call: TRBV12-5
d_call: TRBD1
j_call: TRBJ2-5
cdr3_aa: CASGNPGGETQYF
cdr3_nt: TGTGCTAGTGGTAACCCAGGGGGCGAGACCCAGTACTTC

clone_size: once
cdr3_length: 16
v_call: TRBV15
d_call: TRBD2
j_call: TRBJ2-3
cdr3_aa: CATSRDLAGGSDTQYF
cdr3_nt: TGTGCCACCAGCAGAGATCTAGCGGGAGGTTCAGATACGCAGTATTTT